A single sample gave rise to the 11 T cell receptor beta chains below, sequenced in a study of CD8+CD57+ T cells in acquired aplastic anemia. CDR3 and TCR beta VDJ profiling relied on genomic DNA as the template. From the reads, TCRdb called clonotypes with MiXCR, one entry per CDR3 protein. The top ten hold roughly 8% of the sample, which has 250,000 to 350,000 distinct CDR3 sequences, 45% to 70% seen once. The specimen sequenced was sorted CD4+, CD8+, or CD8+CD57+ T cells (not recorded which) from PBMCs. All receptors derive from a human donor with severe aplastic anemia or a healthy control (not recorded which).

The chain has TRBV19 and TRBJ2-5; possibly TRBD1 or TRBD2 for D (6 bases each). The J call is uncertain, as TRBJ2-7 better fits the DNA end. Per germline, CDR1 LNHDA and CDR2 SQIVND (reference sequence). There are 13 residues in the CDR3. This CDR3 reads CASSGGNQNEQYF. The CDR3 coding sequence is TGTGCCAGTAGCGGGGGCAACCAGAACGAGCAGTACTTC.

The chain joins TRBV7-9 to TRBJ2-5, with 7 bases lining up with TRBD2. CDR1 is SEHNR and CDR2 is FQNEAQ in the germline V gene (reference sequence). Germline trimming cut 5 bases from V and 4 bases from J; bases unmatched to any gene: 13. This CDR3 has 16 residues. The CDR3 sequence is CASSGLPTSSPETQYF. As DNA, the CDR3 is TGTGCCAGCAGCGGATTACCGACTAGCTCCCCAGAGACCCAGTACTTC.

V usage is TRBV19 and J usage is TRBJ2-1, with 10 bases aligning to TRBD1. Trimming removed 3 bases from V and 4 bases from J; junction bases left unmatched: 6. This CDR3 spans 16 amino acids. Germline V lookup: CDR1 LNHDA, CDR2 SQIVND (reference sequence). CDR3 sequence: CASSITPGQGYNEQFF. The CDR3 nucleotides are TGTGCCAGTAGTATTACCCCGGGACAGGGGTACAATGAGCAGTTCTTC.

As to this clonotype: A much more abundant neighbour one base away suggests this may be a read error. V is TRBV12-5 and J is TRBJ2-7; no reliable D call. From germline, CDR1 is LGHNT and CDR2 FRNRAP. The CDR3 has 11 residues. CDR3 DNA sequence: TGTGCTAGTGGTTTGGGGTACGGGCAGTACTTC. It yields the protein CASGLGYGQYF.

V and J are TRBV20-1 and TRBJ1-2; TRBD1 matches 9 bases. Germline V gives CDR1 DFQATT, CDR2 SNEGSKA (reference sequence). V shed 5 bases and J 4 bases; nucleotides not matched to a gene: 11. The CDR3 loop spans 15 amino acids. The CDR3: CSALSGQGGGYGYTF. CDR3 sequence (DNA): TGCAGTGCTCTATCGGGACAGGGAGGAGGCTATGGCTACACCTTC.

V is TRBV5-1 and J is TRBJ1-2, with D unclear. This CDR3 has 12 residues. The germline V gene has CDR1 SGHRS and CDR2 YFSETQ. V lost 0 bases and J lost 8, with 8 bases in between. In DNA, the CDR3 is TGCGCCAGCAGCTTGGGGTCGGACGGCTACACCTTC. It encodes CASSLGSDGYTF.

In its sample, this clonotype was seen many times. The chain links TRBV9 to TRBJ2-1, with 14 bases identical to TRBD2. The CDR3 runs 15 residues. With 3 bases clipped from V and 6 bases from J, the junction kept 2 bases outside the gene matches. Germline V gene lookup returns CDR1 SGDLS and CDR2 YYNGEE. Here the CDR3 DNA reads TGTGCCAGCAGCGAAGGACTAGCGGGGGGCAATGAGCAGTTCTTC. This translates into CASSEGLAGGNEQFF.

This clonotype occurred a few times. The rearrangement uses TRBV10-2 and TRBJ1-2; 9 nucleotides align to TRBD1. With V trimmed by 1 base and J by 4 bases, 13 bases remained unmatched. The CDR3 sequence is 18 residues long. Germline assignment: CDR1 WSHSY and CDR2 SAAADI. The CDR3 DNA reads TGCGCCAGCAGTGAGTTGCCCGGGACAGGGAAAGGGGGCTATGGCTACACCTTC. This codes for CASSELPGTGKGGYGYTF.

About this clonotype: A read error may produce the germline difference seen at one junction end. The rearrangement joins TRBV29-1 to TRBJ1-1; D remains unclear. The CDR3 loop spans 14 amino acids. In germline, CDR1 is SQVTM, CDR2 ANQGSEA. This CDR3 is CSGVMRLMNAEAFF. The CDR3 region has the DNA TGCAGCGGAGTTATGAGACTGATGAACGCTGAAGCTTTCTTT.

The chain has TRBV20-1 and TRBJ2-7; 7 positions agree with TRBD2. The CDR3 consists of 14 residues. Trimming took 1 base from V and 9 from J; bases not matched to a gene: 12. CDR1 and CDR2 (germline): DFQATT, SNEGSKA (reference sequence). The CDR3 DNA reads as TGCAGTGCTAGAGCGCGGGAGACCCCCGGGGGGCAGTACTTC. Translating gives CSARARETPGGQYF.

This clonotype was counted between two and nine times. This may come from a read error, since a much larger clone is one base off. The chain uses TRBV6-5 and TRBJ2-5; no firm D call. The CDR3 runs 15 residues. V was shortened by 2 bases and J by 5 bases, with 15 bases between the two germline ends. CDR1 MNHEY and CDR2 SVGAGI come from the germline V gene. The CDR3 coding sequence is TGTGCCAGCAGTTACCGGATAGGGTTTACGGAGACCCAGTACTTC. Translating it yields CASSYRIGFTETQYF.